A selection of T cell receptor beta chains follows, all from one sample in a study of blood T cell repertoires in COVID-19. TCRdb's copy holds only in-frame clones and misses some; the assay was immunoSEQ multiplex PCR. Of some 230,000 clones in the sample, 80% to 85% were seen once. The sample was peripheral blood. The receptors here all came from a woman aged 55-75 years who had recovered from COVID-19. Both conserved end residues are part of each CDR3. D genes are given only for firm matches. Expanded clones get a size class; other rows say once, few or many, or leave the size out.

v_gene: TRBV19
len: 13
abundance: .
d_gene: TRBD1
j_gene: TRBJ1-2
CDR3aa: CASNPDRYYGYTF
CDR3nt: TGTGCCAGTAATCCGGACAGGTACTATGGCTACACCTTC

v_gene: TRBV5-1
len: 16
abundance: .
d_gene: TRBD2
j_gene: TRBJ2-5
CDR3aa: CASSLVGTSGQETQYF
CDR3nt: TGCGCCAGCAGCTTGGTGGGGACTAGCGGTCAAGAGACCCAGTACTTC

v_gene: TRBV6-6
len: 16
abundance: .
d_gene: TRBD2
j_gene: TRBJ2-2
CDR3aa: CASSQYNPSVAGAMFF
CDR3nt: TGTGCCAGCAGCCAGTACAACCCCTCTGTAGCGGGGGCGATGTTTTTT

v_gene: TRBV4-3
len: 13
abundance: .
d_gene: .
j_gene: TRBJ1-1
CDR3aa: CASSRGEDFEAFF
CDR3nt: TGCGCCAGCAGCCGCGGGGAGGACTTTGAAGCTTTCTTT

v_gene: TRBV7-8
len: 13
abundance: few
d_gene: .
j_gene: TRBJ2-5
CDR3aa: CASSFDTQETQYF
CDR3nt: TGTGCCAGCAGCTTTGATACACAAGAGACCCAGTACTTC

v_gene: TRBV4-1
len: 15
abundance: .
d_gene: .
j_gene: TRBJ1-2
CDR3aa: CASSQERQGNYGYTF
CDR3nt: TGCGCCAGCAGCCAAGAAAGGCAGGGGAACTATGGCTACACCTTC

v_gene: TRBV7-9
len: 13
abundance: .
d_gene: .
j_gene: TRBJ1-4
CDR3aa: CASSFQGGEKLFF
CDR3nt: TGTGCCAGCTCATTCCAGGGAGGGGAAAAACTGTTTTTT

v_gene: TRBV2
len: 13
abundance: .
d_gene: .
j_gene: TRBJ1-2
CDR3aa: CASRPWGRSGYTF
CDR3nt: TGTGCCAGCAGGCCCTGGGGCCGCTCTGGCTACACCTTC

v_gene: TRBV4-2
len: 13
abundance: .
d_gene: .
j_gene: TRBJ2-7
CDR3aa: CASSQVREYEQYF
CDR3nt: TGTGCCAGCAGCCAAGTGAGAGAGTACGAGCAGTACTTC

v_gene: TRBV20-1
len: 14
abundance: .
d_gene: TRBD2
j_gene: TRBJ2-2
CDR3aa: CSASLAGYTGELFF
CDR3nt: TGCAGTGCTAGTTTAGCGGGGTATACCGGGGAGCTGTTTTTT

v_gene: TRBV27
len: 14
abundance: .
d_gene: TRBD1
j_gene: TRBJ1-1
CDR3aa: CASSFTGEWTEAFF
CDR3nt: TGTGCCAGCAGTTTTACAGGGGAGTGGACTGAAGCTTTCTTT

v_gene: TRBV5-6
len: 13
abundance: few
d_gene: TRBD1
j_gene: TRBJ1-2
CDR3aa: CASSLRGLDGYTF
CDR3nt: TGTGCCAGCAGCTTGAGGGGGCTCGATGGCTACACCTTC

v_gene: TRBV6-2/TRBV6-3
len: 14
abundance: .
d_gene: .
j_gene: TRBJ2-7
CDR3aa: CASSHRGGGHEQYF
CDR3nt: TGTGCCAGCAGCCACCGTGGAGGGGGCCACGAGCAGTACTTC

v_gene: TRBV5-5
len: 12
abundance: .
d_gene: .
j_gene: TRBJ1-5
CDR3aa: CASSLAAEPQHF
CDR3nt: TGTGCCAGCAGCTTGGCCGCAGAGCCCCAGCATTTT

v_gene: TRBV2
len: 14
abundance: .
d_gene: .
j_gene: TRBJ1-5
CDR3aa: CASSEALPNQPQHF
CDR3nt: TGTGCCAGCAGTGAAGCCCTACCTAATCAGCCCCAGCATTTT

v_gene: TRBV9
len: 15
abundance: .
d_gene: .
j_gene: TRBJ2-5
CDR3aa: CASSVATGLGETQYF
CDR3nt: TGTGCCAGCAGCGTAGCTACAGGGCTCGGGGAGACCCAGTACTTC

v_gene: TRBV3-1/TRBV3-2
len: 15
abundance: .
d_gene: .
j_gene: TRBJ1-1
CDR3aa: CASSQGAGGRGEAFF
CDR3nt: TGTGCCAGCAGCCAAGGGGCTGGGGGTCGGGGGGAAGCTTTCTTT

v_gene: TRBV19
len: 15
abundance: .
d_gene: .
j_gene: TRBJ2-7
CDR3aa: CASSIRRAGKYEQYF
CDR3nt: TGTGCCAGTAGTATACGCCGCGCAGGCAAATACGAGCAGTACTTC

v_gene: TRBV5-1
len: 13
abundance: .
d_gene: .
j_gene: TRBJ2-2
CDR3aa: CASSLIGTGELFF
CDR3nt: TGCGCCAGCAGCTTGATCGGCACCGGGGAGCTGTTTTTT

v_gene: TRBV5-5
len: 15
abundance: .
d_gene: TRBD1
j_gene: TRBJ2-2
CDR3aa: CASSLGTALVGELFF
CDR3nt: TGTGCCAGCAGCTTAGGGACAGCTCTTGTCGGGGAGCTGTTTTTT

v_gene: TRBV5-4
len: 15
abundance: .
d_gene: .
j_gene: TRBJ2-5
CDR3aa: CASSSGGPTGETQYF
CDR3nt: TGTGCCAGCAGCTCGGGGGGCCCGACGGGGGAGACCCAGTACTTC

v_gene: TRBV11-1
len: 15
abundance: once
d_gene: TRBD1
j_gene: TRBJ2-5
CDR3aa: CASSLGGGGQETQYF
CDR3nt: TGTGCCAGCAGCTTAGGAGGGGGCGGCCAAGAGACCCAGTACTTC

v_gene: TRBV14
len: 13
abundance: few
d_gene: .
j_gene: TRBJ2-1
CDR3aa: CASSPRGNHEQFF
CDR3nt: TGTGCCAGCAGCCCCCGCGGGAACCATGAGCAGTTCTTC

v_gene: TRBV15
len: 16
abundance: few
d_gene: .
j_gene: TRBJ2-6
CDR3aa: CATRKTGNSGANVLTF
CDR3nt: TGTGCCACCAGAAAAACAGGGAACTCTGGGGCCAACGTCCTGACTTTC

v_gene: TRBV5-1
len: 13
abundance: .
d_gene: .
j_gene: TRBJ1-5
CDR3aa: CASSLGRDQPQHF
CDR3nt: TGCGCCAGCAGCTTGGGGAGGGATCAGCCCCAGCATTTT

v_gene: TRBV19
len: 15
abundance: .
d_gene: TRBD1
j_gene: TRBJ1-2
CDR3aa: CASTIAQGRDYGYTF
CDR3nt: TGTGCCAGTACTATCGCACAGGGGCGGGACTATGGCTACACCTTC

v_gene: TRBV3-1/TRBV3-2
len: 14
abundance: .
d_gene: TRBD2
j_gene: TRBJ2-1
CDR3aa: CASSQGLAGNEQFF
CDR3nt: TGTGCCAGCAGCCAGGGACTAGCGGGGAATGAGCAGTTCTTC

v_gene: TRBV23-1
len: 19
abundance: .
d_gene: .
j_gene: TRBJ1-5
CDR3aa: CASSQSDALPGQRAQPQHF
CDR3nt: TGCGCCAGCAGTCAATCGGACGCTTTACCGGGACAAAGGGCTCAGCCCCAGCATTTT

v_gene: TRBV2
len: 13
abundance: .
d_gene: .
j_gene: TRBJ1-4
CDR3aa: CASRLSPNEKLFF
CDR3nt: TGTGCCAGCAGGTTGAGCCCTAATGAAAAACTGTTTTTT

v_gene: TRBV4-2
len: 17
abundance: .
d_gene: TRBD2
j_gene: TRBJ2-1
CDR3aa: CASSQDEASGGYNEQFF
CDR3nt: TGTGCCAGCAGCCAAGATGAGGCTAGCGGGGGTTACAATGAGCAGTTCTTC

v_gene: TRBV19
len: 15
abundance: .
d_gene: .
j_gene: TRBJ2-1
CDR3aa: CASSIRGGAYNEQFF
CDR3nt: TGTGCCAGTAGTATAAGGGGGGGAGCCTACAATGAGCAGTTCTTC

v_gene: TRBV19
len: 15
abundance: few
d_gene: TRBD1
j_gene: TRBJ2-2
CDR3aa: CASSIVGQGTGELFF
CDR3nt: TGTGCCAGTAGTATTGTGGGACAGGGAACCGGGGAGCTGTTTTTT

v_gene: TRBV6-6
len: 13
abundance: .
d_gene: .
j_gene: TRBJ1-1
CDR3aa: CASSPQGSTEAFF
CDR3nt: TGTGCCAGCAGCCCCCAGGGGAGCACTGAAGCTTTCTTT

v_gene: TRBV9
len: 15
abundance: .
d_gene: .
j_gene: TRBJ1-3
CDR3aa: CASSVASESGNTIYF
CDR3nt: TGTGCCAGCAGCGTAGCATCGGAGTCTGGAAACACCATATATTTT

v_gene: TRBV27
len: 19
abundance: .
d_gene: TRBD2
j_gene: TRBJ2-1
CDR3aa: CASSPQKSLLAGGRNEQFF
CDR3nt: TGTGCCAGCAGTCCCCAGAAGTCTCTACTAGCGGGGGGGCGGAATGAGCAGTTCTTC

v_gene: TRBV10-3
len: 15
abundance: .
d_gene: .
j_gene: TRBJ1-1
CDR3aa: CAISEWQGRSTEAFF
CDR3nt: TGTGCCATCAGTGAGTGGCAGGGTAGGTCCACTGAAGCTTTCTTT

v_gene: TRBV11-2
len: 19
abundance: .
d_gene: TRBD1
j_gene: TRBJ1-6
CDR3aa: CASSLEAGQGSSYNSPLHF
CDR3nt: TGTGCCAGCAGCTTAGAGGCGGGACAGGGAAGCTCCTATAATTCACCCCTCCACTTT

v_gene: TRBV5-1
len: 14
abundance: .
d_gene: .
j_gene: TRBJ2-3
CDR3aa: CASRTTASTDTQYF
CDR3nt: TGCGCCAGCAGGACTACGGCTAGCACAGATACGCAGTATTTT

v_gene: TRBV5-1
len: 15
abundance: .
d_gene: TRBD1
j_gene: TRBJ1-2
CDR3aa: CASRPTTGGERGYTF
CDR3nt: TGCGCCAGCAGACCCACAACAGGGGGAGAACGCGGCTACACCTTC

v_gene: TRBV6-2/TRBV6-3
len: 15
abundance: few
d_gene: .
j_gene: TRBJ1-2
CDR3aa: CASSYTVQGGDGYTF
CDR3nt: TGTGCCAGCAGTTACACGGTCCAGGGCGGCGATGGCTACACCTTC

v_gene: TRBV19
len: 14
abundance: .
d_gene: .
j_gene: TRBJ1-2
CDR3aa: CASSGRQPNYGYTF
CDR3nt: TGTGCCAGTAGTGGCAGACAGCCCAACTATGGCTACACCTTC

v_gene: TRBV19
len: 13
abundance: .
d_gene: .
j_gene: TRBJ2-5
CDR3aa: CASSIRYGETQYF
CDR3nt: TGTGCCAGTAGTATCCGGTACGGGGAGACCCAGTACTTC

v_gene: TRBV27
len: 15
abundance: .
d_gene: TRBD1
j_gene: TRBJ1-1
CDR3aa: CASSSLRDRGPRAFF
CDR3nt: TGTGCCAGCAGTTCTCTCCGGGACAGGGGCCCCCGAGCTTTCTTT

v_gene: TRBV27
len: 11
abundance: .
d_gene: .
j_gene: TRBJ1-4
CDR3aa: CASGRGEKLFF
CDR3nt: TGTGCCAGCGGGCGCGGGGAAAAACTGTTTTTT

v_gene: TRBV2
len: 13
abundance: .
d_gene: .
j_gene: TRBJ2-7
CDR3aa: CASSGLGLFEQYF
CDR3nt: TGTGCCAGCAGTGGACTAGGCTTGTTCGAGCAGTACTTC

v_gene: TRBV7-2
len: 13
abundance: .
d_gene: .
j_gene: TRBJ2-1
CDR3aa: CASSTQGRDEQFF
CDR3nt: TGTGCCAGCAGTACCCAGGGCCGCGATGAGCAGTTCTTC

v_gene: TRBV9
len: 14
abundance: .
d_gene: .
j_gene: TRBJ2-7
CDR3aa: CASSVSQTGYEQYF
CDR3nt: TGTGCCAGCAGCGTAAGCCAGACGGGATACGAGCAGTACTTC

v_gene: TRBV12-3/TRBV12-4
len: 12
abundance: .
d_gene: .
j_gene: TRBJ2-5
CDR3aa: CASTRGQETQYF
CDR3nt: TGTGCCAGCACAAGGGGCCAAGAGACCCAGTACTTC

v_gene: TRBV5-1
len: 14
abundance: .
d_gene: .
j_gene: TRBJ2-1
CDR3aa: CASSLDSSYNEQFF
CDR3nt: TGCGCCAGCAGCTTGGACAGCTCCTACAATGAGCAGTTCTTC

v_gene: TRBV7-6
len: 16
abundance: .
d_gene: .
j_gene: TRBJ1-3
CDR3aa: CASATSQGYSGNTIYF
CDR3nt: TGTGCCAGCGCTACTTCACAGGGTTACTCTGGAAACACCATATATTTT

v_gene: TRBV13
len: 16
abundance: .
d_gene: .
j_gene: TRBJ1-6
CDR3aa: CASSLGLSSYNSPLHF
CDR3nt: TGTGCCAGCAGCTTAGGACTTAGCTCCTATAATTCACCCCTCCACTTT

v_gene: TRBV10-3
len: 17
abundance: .
d_gene: TRBD1
j_gene: TRBJ1-2
CDR3aa: CAISESYQGATDYGYTF
CDR3nt: TGTGCCATCAGTGAGAGTTATCAGGGGGCTACGGACTATGGCTACACCTTC